The clone carrying this TCR beta chain showed up just a few times. The antigen is not known. The V and J ends lost 0 bases and 7 bases respectively, with 13 bases between them. CDR3 length equals 13 residues. Germline-derived CDR1 and CDR2 are GTSNPN and SVGIG (reference sequence). This record comes from a study of CD8 T cells in Susac syndrome. As for the study in general: Patients with Susac syndrome were, at the time of blood collection, therapy-naive, maintained on corticosteroids, or maintained on intravenous immunoglobulin alone. Study-wide results and limits: Only a relatively small number of individuals were included in the TCR sequencing and HLA analysis.

The RNA input was about 0.45 to 1 ug, and it was reverse transcribed with random hexamers. By means of immunoSEQ multiplex PCR, TCR beta CDR3 spanning 54 Vbeta and 13 Jbeta underwent amplification. TCRdb redid the calling of the immunoSEQ multiplex PCR reads with MiXCR, one entry per CDR3 protein. Of 150,000 to 200,000 distinct CDR3 sequences listed, around 95% are singletons. This chain connects TRBV30 to TRBJ2-7; no reliable D call. The sequenced sample was CD4+ T cells from PBMCs. The clonotype comes from a human donor with Susac syndrome. The CDR3 DNA follows: TGTGCCTGGAGTGTAGGGCGAAACGGAGAGCAGTACTTC. Its translation: CAWSVGRNGEQYF. Supplemented by reference TRBV30 and TRBJ2-7, the full variable domain reads SQTIHQWPATLVQPVGSPLSLECTVEGTSNPNLYWYRQAAGRGLQLLFYSVGIGQISSEVPQNLSASRPQDRQFILSSKKLLLSDSGFYLCAWSVGRNGEQYFGPGTRLTVT.